This T cell receptor beta chain was observed in a study of PD-1 blockade in classical Hodgkin lymphoma. This CDR3 has 11 amino acids. The V and J ends lost 4 bases and 11 bases respectively, with 9 bases between them. Germline CDR1 reads MGHRA; CDR2 reads YSYEKL. The assay was immunoSEQ multiplex PCR, and TCRdb's table has in-frame clones only and misses some. There are around 50,000 clones in the sample; around 90% occur only once, and about 10% lies in the top ten. Points from the study as a whole: Those achieving complete response showed baseline diversity like newly diagnosed patients.

All the patients suffered relapse after autologous stem cell transplantation, and brentuximab vedotin exposure differed. This clone was picked up one time. Its antigen is unknown. Here the sequenced sample was peripheral blood mononuclear cells (PBMCs), taken before the second cycle of nivolumab. This sequence was found in a human donor with classical Hodgkin lymphoma. The chain couples TRBV4-1 to TRBJ1-3, with D possibly TRBD1 on 6 matching bases. The CDR3 DNA is TGCGCCAGCAGCCTAGGGGGAGCCATATATTTT. This gives the protein CASSLGGAIYF.